This T cell receptor beta chain was retrieved from a study of regulatory T cells in long-lasting Graves disease. Study as a whole: Patients with new Graves' disease had used antithyroid drugs below 3 months.

Researchers made TCR beta libraries by using iRepertoire HTBI primers and running Arm-PCR on CDR3 regions. TCRdb processed the multiplex PCR reads anew with MiXCR; each CDR3 protein has one entry. This sample carries 400,000 to 550,000 distinct CDR3 sequences, more than 13% of them seen once, and the ten largest clones take over 15%. CDR3 length equals 14 residues. Trimming shortened V by 2 bases and J by 8 bases, and 12 bases separated the two germline ends. Germline loops: CDR1 LGHDT, CDR2 YNNKEL (reference sequence). Noted time point: newly diagnosed GD, antithyroid drugs for less than 3 months. PBMCs provided the RNA from which the TCR library was made. These data were likewise used in another study, on T cells in Graves' hyperthyroidism and ophthalmopathy. That paper states: Thyroid ultrasound, orbital computed tomography, clinical symptoms, and serum thyroxine and TRAb underpinned diagnoses.

The TCR comes from a woman aged 30 to 39 with Graves disease. The chain joins TRBV3-1 to TRBJ1-4; D is possibly TRBD1 (6 bases). Sequencing used peripheral blood mononuclear cells (PBMCs), obtained at new diagnosis, from a patient treated with antithyroid drugs. The CDR3 DNA follows: TGTGCCAGCAGCCAACTGACAGGTCGGGAAAAACTGTTTTTT. This translates into CASSQLTGREKLFF.